One and the same sample provided the 14 T cell receptor beta chains below, sequenced in a study of blood T cell repertoires in COVID-19. Method: immunoSEQ multiplex PCR; TCRdb's copy keeps in-frame clones and lacks some. The sample has about 72,000 clones, about 80% seen once; the top ten hold less than 8.5%. Input material: peripheral blood. These receptors all stem from a man aged 55 to 69 with acute or convalescent COVID-19.

The chain recombines TRBV3-1 (or the pseudogene TRBV3-2) with TRBJ1-2; no firm D call. The CDR3 extends over 14 amino acids. The germline V gene encodes CDR1 LGHDT and CDR2 YNNKEL (reference sequence). V lost 0 bases and J 7 bases, leaving 12 bases between the germline ends. CDR3 bases: TGTGCCAGCAGCCAAGAATCACGGGGAACTGGCTACACCTTC. Protein sequence: CASSQESRGTGYTF.

The J gene is TRBJ1-4, the V gene TRBV10-3; possibly TRBD1 for D (6 bases). Germline CDR1 reads ENHRY; CDR2 reads SYGVKD. CDR3 length: 14 residues. V lost 3 bases and J 3 bases, leaving 8 bases between the germline ends. The CDR3 here is CAISDAGANEKLFF. CDR3 in DNA: TGTGCCATCAGTGATGCAGGGGCTAATGAAAAACTGTTTTTT.

The chain combines TRBV7-2 with TRBJ1-2; 8 bases line up with TRBD1. The germline V gene encodes CDR1 SGHTA and CDR2 FQGNSA. J gave up 4 bases and V 1 base, and 5 bases lay outside the gene matches. The CDR3 consists of 15 residues. CDR3 coding DNA: TGTGCCAGCAGCTTAGAAAACAGGGGGAGCTATGGCTACACCTTC. As protein: CASSLENRGSYGYTF.

The rearrangement uses TRBV30 and TRBJ1-1; TRBD1 might be the D (6 bases). The V gene lost 2 bases and the J gene lost 7 bases, with 8 bases spanning the gap. Looked up from germline, CDR1 is GTSNPN and CDR2 is SVGIG (reference sequence). This CDR3 contains 11 residues. CDR3 nucleotide sequence: TGTGCCTGGAGTCGGACAGATGAAGCTTTCTTT. It specifies CAWSRTDEAFF.

The genes are TRBV19 and TRBJ1-1, with 11 bases aligning to TRBD1. Germline CDR1 LNHDA, CDR2 SQIVND (reference sequence). With 5 bases clipped from V and 4 bases from J, the junction kept 3 bases outside the gene matches. CDR3 length: 14 residues. The chain's CDR3 is CASSGGQGGTEAFF. CDR3 sequence (DNA): TGTGCCAGTAGTGGGGGACAGGGGGGCACTGAAGCTTTCTTT.

In this sample, this clone turned up once. One end of the junction fails to match germline, which may point to a read error. The chain employs TRBV29-1 and TRBJ1-2; 7 nucleotides agree with TRBD1. This CDR3 comprises 12 residues. CDR1 and CDR2 from the germline V gene are SQVTM and ANQGSEA. CDR3 sequence (DNA): TGCAGCGTCGAAGGACAGGCGGCTGGCTACACCTTC. Its translation is CSVEGQAAGYTF.

The rearrangement uses TRBV2 and TRBJ2-3, with TRBD2 identical over 13 bases. CDR1 and CDR2 (germline): SNHLY, FYNNEI. This CDR3 has 17 residues. V lost 8 bases and J lost 7; bases outside the gene matches: 15. The CDR3 reads CASPRPRLAGGRYTQYF. In DNA form, the CDR3 reads TGTGCCAGCCCCCGCCCCCGACTAGCGGGGGGCCGGTATACGCAGTATTTT.

The chain joins TRBV6-4 to TRBJ2-1; 7 bases are shared with TRBD2. Germline CDR1 and CDR2: MRHNA and SNTAGT. The ends lost 6 bases at V and 8 bases at J; junction bases unmatched: 1. The CDR3 sequence is 11 residues long. CDR3 amino acids: CASRAGDEQFF. The CDR3 nucleotides are TGTGCCAGCAGGGCGGGAGATGAGCAGTTCTTC.

This clone was counted only a few times. This rearrangement joins TRBV19 to TRBJ1-2, with TRBD1 as a possible D gene (5 bases). CDR1 and CDR2 from the germline V gene are LNHDA and SQIVND (reference sequence). The V and J ends lost 0 bases and 2 bases respectively, with 10 bases between them. The CDR3 is 15 amino acids. The CDR3 DNA sequence: TGTGCCAGTAGTATAGATCGGGGGACCAACTATGGCTACACCTTC. Its translation is CASSIDRGTNYGYTF.

This clone was seen once. CDR3 DNA sequence: TGTGCCAGCAGACTTGACAGCCTCTATGGCTACACCTTC. Protein: CASRLDSLYGYTF. The genes are TRBV6-6 and TRBJ1-2; tentative D call: TRBD1 (5 bases). CDR1 is MNHNY, CDR2 SVGAGI, per germline (reference sequence). Trimming removed 6 bases at V and 4 bases at J, with 12 bases between. The CDR3 totals 13 residues.

The chain recombines TRBV19 with TRBJ2-7; TRBD2 matches at 9 bases. The CDR3 covers 14 residues. Germline lookup yields CDR1 LNHDA and CDR2 SQIVND (reference sequence). V lost 9 bases and J lost 5; bases outside the gene matches: 11. CDR3 in amino acids: CASQKAGGLNEQYF. CDR3 DNA: TGTGCCAGCCAAAAAGCGGGGGGCCTTAACGAGCAGTACTTC.

This clone appeared a single time. The chain employs TRBV6-5 and TRBJ1-5; D is possibly TRBD1 (5 bases). Germline assignment: CDR1 MNHEY and CDR2 SVGAGI. Trimming took 5 bases from V and 5 from J, leaving 16 bases between them. The CDR3 runs to 15 residues. The CDR3 protein is CASSRGGVRDQPQHF. CDR3 DNA sequence: TGTGCCAGCAGTCGGGGGGGGGTTCGCGATCAGCCCCAGCATTTT.

This clone was counted only a few times. For the CDR3, the DNA is TGTGCCAGCTCACCACAAGCGGGGGAGACTTACGAGCAGTACGTC. The encoded protein is CASSPQAGETYEQYV. The chain combines TRBV18 with TRBJ2-7, with 8 nucleotides matching TRBD2. V was pared by 1 base and J by 4 bases, with 6 bases of the junction left unmatched. Germline V gene lookup returns CDR1 KGHSH and CDR2 LQKENI. The CDR3 covers 15 residues.

The chain links TRBV7-8 to TRBJ2-7, with 10 positions matching TRBD1. V gave up 5 bases and J gave up 1 base; unmatched junction bases: 5. CDR3 length equals 15 residues. The germline CDR1 and CDR2 sequences are SGHVS and FQNEAQ. The CDR3 reads CASSRGQGDSYEQYF. The CDR3 DNA sequence: TGTGCCAGCAGCCGAGGACAGGGGGATTCCTACGAGCAGTACTTC.